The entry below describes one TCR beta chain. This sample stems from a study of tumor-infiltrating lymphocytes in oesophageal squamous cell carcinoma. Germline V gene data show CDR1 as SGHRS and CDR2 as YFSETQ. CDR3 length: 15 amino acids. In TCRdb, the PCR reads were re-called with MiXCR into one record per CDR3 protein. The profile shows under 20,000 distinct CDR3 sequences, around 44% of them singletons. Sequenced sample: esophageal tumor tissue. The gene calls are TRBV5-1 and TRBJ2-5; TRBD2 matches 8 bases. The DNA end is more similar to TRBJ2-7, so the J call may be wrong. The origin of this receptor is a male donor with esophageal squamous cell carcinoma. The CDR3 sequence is CASSISGSVFYEQYF. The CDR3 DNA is TGCGCCAGCAGCATAAGCGGGAGTGTTTTCTACGAGCAGTACTTC.